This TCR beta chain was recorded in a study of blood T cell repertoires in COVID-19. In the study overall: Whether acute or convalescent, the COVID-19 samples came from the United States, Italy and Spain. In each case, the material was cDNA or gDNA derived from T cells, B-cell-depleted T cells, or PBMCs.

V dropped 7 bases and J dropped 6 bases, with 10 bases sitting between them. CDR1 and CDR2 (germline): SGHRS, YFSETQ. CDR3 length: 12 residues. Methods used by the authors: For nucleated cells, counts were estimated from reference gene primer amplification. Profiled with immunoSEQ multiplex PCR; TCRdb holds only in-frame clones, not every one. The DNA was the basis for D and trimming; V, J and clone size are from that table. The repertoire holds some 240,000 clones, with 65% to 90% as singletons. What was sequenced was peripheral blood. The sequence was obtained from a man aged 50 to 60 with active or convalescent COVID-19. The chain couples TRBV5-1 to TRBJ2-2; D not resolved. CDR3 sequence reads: CASSELSGELFF. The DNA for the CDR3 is TGCGCCAGCTCGGAGTTGTCCGGGGAGCTGTTTTTT.